This T cell receptor beta chain originates from a study of somatic mutations in cytotoxic T cells in rheumatoid arthritis. Study-wide context: There were some V beta antibody-stained T-cell populations flow-sorted at nearly 100% purity, and these included V beta1+ cells sequenced for TCRB. Study-wide results and caveats: Nobody adjusted the slight TRBV07 underrepresentation in rheumatoid arthritis patients for multiple comparisons.

The V end was cut by 0 bases, the J end by 3 bases, with 12 bases between. Germline-derived CDR1 and CDR2 are SGHTA and FQGNSA. The CDR3 contains 15 residues. Sequenced by immunoSEQ multiplex PCR; TCRdb stores in-frame clones only, minus some. Of about 20,000 clones listed, about 82% are singletons. Regarding this clone: Antigen: not known.

Isolation of CD4+ and CD8+ cells used positive magnetic bead selection, with purity checked by flow cytometry. This clonotype originated in a woman between 45 and 65 years old in good health. Sequencing used CD8+ T cells sorted from blood. The chain joins TRBV7-2 to TRBJ2-7, with D possibly TRBD2 on 6 matching bases. CDR3 sequence (DNA): TGTGCCAGCAGCTTAGCGGACGGGGGATACTACGAGCAGTACTTC. It codes for CASSLADGGYYEQYF.